What follows describes a single TCR beta chain. What it binds is not known. Germline V CDR1 and CDR2: MDHEN, SYDVKM. Trimming removed 2 bases at V and 2 bases at J, with 10 bases between. This CDR3 comprises 14 residues. 5'RACE template switching generated TCR cDNA, adding a universal primer site and UMIs. TCRdb ran MiXCR on the 5' RACE reads and lists one entry per CDR3 protein. The table has a few hundred thousand distinct CDR3 sequences, around 4.1% seen once. The sample originates from a study of T cells after yellow fever vaccination. Overall study findings and caveats: Few clonotypes appeared in both CD4 and CD8 compartments.

This chain connects TRBV28 to TRBJ2-7; no firm D call. The clonotype was recovered from a young man who received the YFV17D yellow fever vaccine. Source: PBMCs, taken 5 days after the yellow fever booster vaccination. CDR3 coding DNA: TGTGCCAGCAGTTTACGAGCAGGAGCCTACGAGCAGTACTTC. This sequence encodes CASSLRAGAYEQYF.